This T cell receptor (beta chain) was sequenced during a study of cytomegalovirus exposure and HLA in healthy donors. Study conclusions and caveats: Cytomegalovirus status was reportedly diagnosed by the classifier with high specificity and sensitivity. According to the study, 160 or so TCR beta chains were cytomegalovirus-associated. A later analysis found first-cohort TCR clusters tended to co-occur in the 130 or so validation repertoires.

Some clones are missing from TCRdb's copy, which holds only in-frame ones; the method was immunoSEQ multiplex PCR. The sample carries 190,000 or so clones, approximately 84% recorded once. Trimming removed 5 bases from V and 8 bases from J; junction bases left unmatched: 6. This CDR3 contains 13 residues. Germline CDR1 and CDR2: SGHTA and FQGTGA. This clone was seen more than once but under ten times. Its antigen is undetermined. The V gene is TRBV7-3, the J gene TRBJ1-2; TRBD1 aligns across 9 bases. The sequencing input was PBMCs. This receptor was obtained from a young woman in good health and CMV-seropositive. CDR3 coding DNA: TGTGCCAGCAGCCAGGGACAGGGATTAGGCTACACCTTC. Its protein product is CASSQGQGLGYTF.